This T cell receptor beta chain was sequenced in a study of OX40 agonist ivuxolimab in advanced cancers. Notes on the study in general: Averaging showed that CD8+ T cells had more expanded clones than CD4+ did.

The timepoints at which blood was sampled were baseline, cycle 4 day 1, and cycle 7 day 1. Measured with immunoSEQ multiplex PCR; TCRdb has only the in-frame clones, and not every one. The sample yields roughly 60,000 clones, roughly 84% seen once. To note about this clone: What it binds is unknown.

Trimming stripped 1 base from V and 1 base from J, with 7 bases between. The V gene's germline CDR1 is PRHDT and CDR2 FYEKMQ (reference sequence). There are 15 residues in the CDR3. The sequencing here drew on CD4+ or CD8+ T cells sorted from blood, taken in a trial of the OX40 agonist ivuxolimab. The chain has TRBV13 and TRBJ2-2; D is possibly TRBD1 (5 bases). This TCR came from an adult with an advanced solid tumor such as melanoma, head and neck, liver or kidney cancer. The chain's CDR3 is CASSLDQGNTGELFF. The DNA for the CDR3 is TGTGCCAGCAGCTTAGACCAGGGGAACACCGGGGAGCTGTTTTTT.